This TCR beta chain was identified during a study of T cell responses to AZD1222 COVID-19 vaccine. General observations from the study: After the peak T cell response, and only then, were repertoires sampled.

This clone was picked up a small number of times. Its antigen remains unknown. This CDR3 has 16 residues. The ends were cut back, 6 bases at V and 4 bases at J, with 21 bases in the middle. Germline V gene sequence: CDR1 KGHSH, CDR2 LQKENI. Profiled with immunoSEQ multiplex PCR; TCRdb holds only in-frame clones, not every one. The table shows over 150,000 clones, with around 90% occurring only once. The chain links TRBV18 to TRBJ2-5; D is possibly TRBD1 or TRBD2 (6 bases each). This receptor was identified in an adult who received the AZD1222 COVID-19 vaccine. Material: peripheral blood, obtained 28 days after the second AZD1222 dose. This CDR3 is CASSASRGLSGETQYF. CDR3 coding DNA: TGTGCCAGCTCTGCCAGCCGGGGGCTATCGGGAGAGACCCAGTACTTC. The variable domain in full, completed from reference TRBV18 and TRBJ2-5, reads NAGVMQNPRHLVRRRGQEARLRCSPMKGHSHVYWYRQLPEEGLKFMVYLQKENIIDESGMPKERFSAEFPKEGPSILRIQQVVRGDSAAYFCASSASRGLSGETQYFGPGTRLLVL.